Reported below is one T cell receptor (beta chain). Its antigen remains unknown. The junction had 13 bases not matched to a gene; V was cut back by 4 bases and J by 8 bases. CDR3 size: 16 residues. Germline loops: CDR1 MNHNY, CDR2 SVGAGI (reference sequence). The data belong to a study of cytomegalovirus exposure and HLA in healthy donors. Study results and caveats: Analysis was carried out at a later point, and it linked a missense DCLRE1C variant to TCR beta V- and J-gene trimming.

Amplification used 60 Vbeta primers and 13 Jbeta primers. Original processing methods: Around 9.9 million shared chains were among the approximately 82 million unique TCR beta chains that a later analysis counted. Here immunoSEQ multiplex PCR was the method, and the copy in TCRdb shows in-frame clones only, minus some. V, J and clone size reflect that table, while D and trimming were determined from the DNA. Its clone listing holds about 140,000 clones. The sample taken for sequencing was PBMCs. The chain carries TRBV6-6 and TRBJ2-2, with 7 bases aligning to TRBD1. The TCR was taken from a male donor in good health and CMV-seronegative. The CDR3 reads CASSSRVTRGPGELFF. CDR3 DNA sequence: TGTGCCAGCAGTTCCCGCGTGACGAGGGGGCCGGGGGAGCTGTTTTTT.